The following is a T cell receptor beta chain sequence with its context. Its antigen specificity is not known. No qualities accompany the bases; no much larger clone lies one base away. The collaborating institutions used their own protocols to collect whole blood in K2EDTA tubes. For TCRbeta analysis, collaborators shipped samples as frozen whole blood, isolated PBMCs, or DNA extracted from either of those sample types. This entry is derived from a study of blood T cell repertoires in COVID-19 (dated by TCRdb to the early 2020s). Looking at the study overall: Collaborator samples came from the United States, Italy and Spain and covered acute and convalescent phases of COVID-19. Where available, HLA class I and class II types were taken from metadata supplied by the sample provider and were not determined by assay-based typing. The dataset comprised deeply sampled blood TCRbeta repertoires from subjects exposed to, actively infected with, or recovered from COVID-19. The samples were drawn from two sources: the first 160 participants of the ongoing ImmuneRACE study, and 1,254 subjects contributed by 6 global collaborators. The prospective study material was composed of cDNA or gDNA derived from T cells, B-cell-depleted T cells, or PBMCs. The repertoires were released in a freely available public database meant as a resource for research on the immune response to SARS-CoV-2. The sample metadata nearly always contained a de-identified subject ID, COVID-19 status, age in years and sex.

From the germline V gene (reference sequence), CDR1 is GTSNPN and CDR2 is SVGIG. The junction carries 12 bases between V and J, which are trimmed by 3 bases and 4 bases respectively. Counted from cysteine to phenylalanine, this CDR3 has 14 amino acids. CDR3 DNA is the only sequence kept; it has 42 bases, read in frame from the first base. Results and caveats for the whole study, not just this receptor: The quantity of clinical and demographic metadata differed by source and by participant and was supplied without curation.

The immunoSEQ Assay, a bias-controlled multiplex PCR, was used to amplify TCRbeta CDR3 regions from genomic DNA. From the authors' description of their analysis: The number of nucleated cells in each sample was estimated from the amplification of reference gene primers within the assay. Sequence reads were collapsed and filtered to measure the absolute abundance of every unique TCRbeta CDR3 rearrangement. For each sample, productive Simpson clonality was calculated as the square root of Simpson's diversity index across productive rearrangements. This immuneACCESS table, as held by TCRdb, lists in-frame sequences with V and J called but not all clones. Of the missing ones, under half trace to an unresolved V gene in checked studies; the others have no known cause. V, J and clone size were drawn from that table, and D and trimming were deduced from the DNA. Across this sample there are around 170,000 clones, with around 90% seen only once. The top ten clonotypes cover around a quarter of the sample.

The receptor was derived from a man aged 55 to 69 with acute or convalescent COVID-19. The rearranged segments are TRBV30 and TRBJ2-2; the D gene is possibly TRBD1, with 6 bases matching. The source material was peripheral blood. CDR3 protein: CAWRRQAGTGELFF. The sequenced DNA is TGTGCCTGGAGGCGACAGGCCGGCACCGGGGAGCTGTTTTTT.